This T cell receptor (beta chain) was recorded in a study of beta chain features in type 1 diabetes. Of the isolated RNA, all was reverse transcribed, and so the sequenced material was expressed TCRB transcripts. Repertoires were generated with immunoSEQ multiplex PCR, while TCRdb's copy carries only in-frame clones and drops some. This sample has hundreds of thousands of clones, with about a tenth found just once. In the case of this clone: Its antigen is currently unknown.

Overall study results and limits: When Type 1 diabetes patients were examined, their TCRB CDR3s proved moderately but significantly shorter in all four CD4+ subsets.

The TCR originated in a young man with type 1 diabetes. The sequencing sample was made of naive CD4+ T cells from blood.

Here the CDR3 DNA reads TGCGCCAGCAGTCCGTCTACTAGGAGGGGAGATACGCAGTATTTT. Its protein is CASSPSTRRGDTQYF. The J gene is TRBJ2-3, the V gene TRBV5-1; TRBD2 might be the D (6 bases). The CDR3 contains 15 residues. Trimming stripped 5 bases from V and 5 bases from J, with 18 bases between. CDR1 SGHRS and CDR2 YFSETQ come from the germline V gene.